This record looks at one T cell receptor (beta chain) sequence and its context. Here the CDR3 omits its conserved ending phenylalanine or tryptophan, so a read error is the likely source. Because the CDR3's place on the DNA is in doubt, the DNA is left out and the CDR3 is given as listed by TCRdb. TCRdb reprocessed the PCR reads with MiXCR, giving one entry per CDR3 protein. The profile covers tens of thousands of distinct CDR3 sequences, with roughly a third appearing a single time and 19% taken by the ten largest. These data belong to a study of tumor-infiltrating lymphocytes in oesophageal squamous cell carcinoma. In germline, CDR1 is SGHVS, CDR2 FNYEAQ. The CDR3 length is 16 residues, termini included.

The receptor comes from a female donor with esophageal squamous cell carcinoma. Material for sequencing was esophageal tumor tissue. The V call is TRBV7-6, the J call TRBJ2-3; the table assigns TRBD1, which was not confirmed against the DNA. The CDR3 sequence: CASSLEGVGVGYTFGS.